These T cell receptor beta chains were read from a single sample in a study of CD8 T cells in Susac syndrome. Via MiXCR, TCRdb re-called the immunoSEQ multiplex PCR reads, giving one row per CDR3 protein. Among more than 100,000 distinct CDR3 sequences, 90% to 95% were seen once, and the ten largest hold approximately 0.12%. Source material: CD4+ T cells from PBMCs. The receptors derive from a human donor in good health. Both conserved end residues are part of each CDR3. The D gene is left open where the match is weak. Size is omitted from some rows. Given values are once, few, many or a class for expanded clones.

D,size,V,J,CDR3,DNA
TRBD2,.,TRBV5-1,TRBJ2-5,CASTSGLGRQETQYF,TGCGCCAGCACCAGTGGACTAGGAAGGCAAGAGACCCAGTACTTC
TRBD2,once,TRBV14,TRBJ2-2,CASSQATSGYTGELFF,TGTGCCAGCAGCCAAGCGACTAGCGGCTACACCGGGGAGCTGTTTTTT
.,.,TRBV27,TRBJ2-6,CASSLESSGANVLTF,TGTGCCAGCAGTTTAGAGTCCTCTGGGGCCAACGTCCTGACTTTC
TRBD2,once,TRBV12-3/TRBV12-4,TRBJ2-1,CASTKPGLAGFEQFF,TGTGCCAGCACAAAACCGGGACTAGCGGGTTTCGAGCAGTTCTTC
.,.,TRBV28,TRBJ2-6,CASSLDLPAGANVLTF,TGTGCCAGCAGTTTAGACTTGCCAGCTGGGGCCAACGTCCTGACTTTC
TRBD2,.,TRBV12-5,TRBJ2-1,CASGPGLAGAGQFF,TGTGCTAGTGGTCCAGGACTAGCGGGAGCGGGGCAGTTCTTC
.,.,TRBV2,TRBJ2-6,CASRGPSAGANVLTF,TGTGCCAGCAGGGGGCCTTCGGCTGGGGCCAACGTCCTGACTTTC
TRBD2,.,TRBV2,TRBJ2-1,CASSERGLAGVNEQFF,TGTGCCAGCAGTGAACGTGGACTAGCGGGAGTCAATGAGCAGTTCTTC
.,.,TRBV25-1,TRBJ2-1,CASSDPVAGEQFF,TGTGCCAGCAGTGACCCCGTAGCTGGTGAGCAGTTCTTC
.,.,TRBV7-2,TRBJ1-1,CASSLARAAGTEAFF,TGTGCCAGCAGCTTAGCGCGGGCAGCGGGCACTGAAGCTTTCTTT
.,.,TRBV20-1,TRBJ1-3,CSARNGGSGNTIYF,TGCAGTGCCCGGAACGGGGGCTCTGGAAACACCATATATTTT
TRBD2,.,TRBV4-1,TRBJ2-7,CASSQEKETSGKQEQYF,TGCGCCAGCAGCCAAGAAAAGGAGACTAGCGGGAAACAGGAGCAGTACTTC
.,.,TRBV5-4,TRBJ1-2,CASSSIQRQQRYTF,TGTGCCAGCAGCTCGATACAACGACAGCAGCGCTACACCTTC
.,.,TRBV19,TRBJ2-4,CASSLRTGGNIQYF,TGTGCCAGTAGTCTCCGGACAGGAGGGAACATTCAGTACTTC
.,once,TRBV29-1,TRBJ2-2,CSVGVGVNTGELFF,TGCAGCGTTGGGGTGGGAGTGAACACCGGGGAGCTGTTTTTT
.,.,TRBV5-1,TRBJ2-7,CASSFPGLSVYEQYF,TGCGCCAGCAGCTTTCCGGGTCTATCGGTCTACGAGCAGTACTTC
.,.,TRBV19,TRBJ2-5,CASSISISGPQETQYF,TGTGCCAGTAGTATTTCGATTTCCGGCCCGCAAGAGACCCAGTACTTC
TRBD1,.,TRBV6-5,TRBJ1-2,CASSQLGTGDYGYTF,TGTGCCAGCAGTCAACTTGGGACAGGGGACTATGGCTACACCTTC
.,.,TRBV30,TRBJ2-3,CAWSKGGPADTQYF,TGTGCCTGGAGTAAGGGGGGGCCCGCTGATACGCAGTATTTT
TRBD2,.,TRBV29-1,TRBJ2-5,CSAGGGTQYF,TGCAGCGCGGGGGGAGGGACCCAGTACTTC
.,.,TRBV29-1,TRBJ2-3,CSVQGSTDTQYF,TGCAGCGTTCAGGGCTCGACAGATACGCAGTATTTT
TRBD2,.,TRBV7-2,TRBJ2-1,CASSLVVAGSYNEQFF,TGTGCCAGCAGCTTAGTGGTAGCGGGCTCCTACAATGAGCAGTTCTTC
.,once,TRBV14,TRBJ2-1,CASSSSGRVQFF,TGTGCCAGCAGCTCGTCGGGGCGCGTGCAGTTCTTC
.,.,TRBV29-1,TRBJ2-7,CSVEERGQGAYEQYF,TGCAGCGTTGAAGAAAGGGGCCAAGGCGCCTACGAGCAGTACTTC